Listed below are T cell receptor beta chains from one sample, sequenced in a study of cytomegalovirus exposure and HLA in healthy donors. Using immunoSEQ multiplex PCR, the repertoire was profiled, and TCRdb retains in-frame clones only, with some absent. The sample table includes over 100,000 clones. What was sequenced was PBMCs. The receptors originated from a man aged 18 to 29 in good health and CMV-seronegative. Each CDR3 is given with its conserved first and last residue. The D gene is left open where the match is weak.

TRBV9	TRBD1	TRBJ1-2	TGTGCCAGCAGCTTTGGACAGGGGACTAACTATGGCTACACCTTC	CASSFGQGTNYGYTF
TRBV6-4	TRBD1	TRBJ2-1	TGTGCCAGCAGGGACCAGGGGGCGGGCCACAATGAGCAGTTCTTC	CASRDQGAGHNEQFF
TRBV6-5	.	TRBJ2-7	TGTGCCAGCAGTTACTTGGGGCACGAGCAGTACTTC	CASSYLGHEQYF
TRBV28	.	TRBJ1-1	TGTGCCACTATGCATCAGAACACTGAAGCTTTCTTT	CATMHQNTEAFF
TRBV30	TRBD1	TRBJ1-5	TGTGCCTGGAGTCGAGACAGGGCGGGGCAGCCCCAGCATTTT	CAWSRDRAGQPQHF
TRBV5-1	TRBD2	TRBJ2-7	TGCGCCAGCAGCAGATTTGGGACTAGCGGTTACGAGCAGTACTTC	CASSRFGTSGYEQYF
TRBV7-2	.	TRBJ1-2	TGTGCCAGCAGCTCTTCGACTGTCTACACCTTC	CASSSSTVYTF
TRBV7-9	TRBD1	TRBJ1-4	TGTGCCAGCAGCCCAGGGACAGGGGTACGGTGGGAAAAACTGTTTTTT	CASSPGTGVRWEKLFF
TRBV28	.	TRBJ1-1	TGTGCCAGCAGTCACTACAGGGCGAACACTGAAGCTTTCTTT	CASSHYRANTEAFF
TRBV10-2	.	TRBJ2-1	TGCGCCACTTTCCCGGGGTATTACAATGAGCAGTTCTTC	CATFPGYYNEQFF
TRBV5-1	TRBD1	TRBJ1-5	TGCGCCAGCAGCCCTTCCGGGACAGACGGGCAGCCCCAGCATTTT	CASSPSGTDGQPQHF
TRBV15	TRBD2	TRBJ2-7	TGTGCCACCAGCAGGAAATCCGGGACTAGCGGCTACGAGCAGTACTTC	CATSRKSGTSGYEQYF
TRBV19	TRBD1	TRBJ1-2	TGTGCCAGTAACAAACAGGGGTCTAACTATGGCTACACCTTC	CASNKQGSNYGYTF
TRBV6-5	TRBD1	TRBJ1-1	TGTGCCACCCTGGCAGGGGGCTACACTGAAGCTTTCTTT	CATLAGGYTEAFF
TRBV9	TRBD1	TRBJ1-2	TGTGCCAGCAGCGTAGGGACAGGGGGCGCGGGGGGCTACACCTTC	CASSVGTGGAGGYTF
TRBV28	.	TRBJ2-7	TGTGCCAGCAGTTTGGCCGGGGAGGTCGACGAGCAGTACTTC	CASSLAGEVDEQYF
TRBV28	TRBD1	TRBJ2-1	TGTGCCAGCTCCGGGGACAGGATAGCCCATGCGCAGTTCTTC	CASSGDRIAHAQFF
TRBV11-2	.	TRBJ2-3	TGTGCCAGCACCGACAGATCTTTGGGAGATACGCAGTATTTT	CASTDRSLGDTQYF
TRBV5-6	TRBD1	TRBJ2-7	TGTGCCAGCAGTTTACTCAACGACAGGGACTACGAGCAGTACTTC	CASSLLNDRDYEQYF
TRBV6-5	.	TRBJ1-3	TGTGCCAGCAGAGAGGACAGTTTCTCTGGAAACACCATATATTTT	CASREDSFSGNTIYF
TRBV2	TRBD2	TRBJ2-1	TGTGCCAGCAGACGGGCTAGCGGGGGAGATGAGCAGTTCTTC	CASRRASGGDEQFF
TRBV27	.	TRBJ2-7	TGTGCCAGCAGGAAGACAGTGTACGAGCAGTACTTC	CASRKTVYEQYF
TRBV25-1	.	TRBJ2-1	TGTGCCAGCAGTGATTTCAAGTCCACGGATGAGCAGTTCTTC	CASSDFKSTDEQFF
TRBV28	TRBD1	TRBJ1-2	TGTGCCAGCGGATTACAGGGGGCGATCTATGGCTACACCTTC	CASGLQGAIYGYTF
TRBV19	.	TRBJ2-6	TGTGCCAGTAGTATTGAGGGAGCAGGTGTCCTGACTTTC	CASSIEGAGVLTF
TRBV2	.	TRBJ2-3	TGTGCCAGCAGTGAGGGGCGGAGCACAGATACGCAGTATTTT	CASSEGRSTDTQYF
TRBV30	.	TRBJ2-1	TGTGCCTGGAGTGATGCGGGGTCCTCCTACAATGAGCAGTTCTTC	CAWSDAGSSYNEQFF
TRBV30	.	TRBJ2-7	TGTGCCTGGAGTGTGGGTAGGATCCCAGGTTTTAGACCCGAGCAGTACTTC	CAWSVGRIPGFRPEQYF
TRBV28	TRBD2	TRBJ2-7	TGTGCCAGCAGCAATCTAGCGGGGGGGGTTTACGAGCAGTACTTC	CASSNLAGGVYEQYF
TRBV10-3	TRBD1	TRBJ1-4	TGTGCCATCAGTGCCTCCGAGGGACAGGATCCAACTAATGAAAAACTGTTTTTT	CAISASEGQDPTNEKLFF
TRBV28	.	TRBJ1-1	TGTGCCAGCTCCAGTGGCAGGAAGAACACTGAAGCTTTCTTT	CASSSGRKNTEAFF
TRBV7-9	TRBD1	TRBJ2-5	TGTGCCAGCAGCTTAGTCGGCAGGGGGCTCGAGACCCAGTACTTC	CASSLVGRGLETQYF
TRBV19	TRBD1	TRBJ2-1	TGTGCCAGTATGATACAGGGGAGCGCCTCCGATGAGCAGTTCTTC	CASMIQGSASDEQFF
TRBV6-5	TRBD1	TRBJ1-1	TGTGCCAGCAGCCAAGGACAGGGCACTGAAGCTTTCTTT	CASSQGQGTEAFF
TRBV6-5	TRBD2	TRBJ2-3	TGTGCCAGCAGTTATAGCGGGACTAGCGGTACAGATACGCAGTATTTT	CASSYSGTSGTDTQYF
TRBV28	.	TRBJ1-5	TGTGCCAGCAGTTCATTCGTGGGGCAGGCATCGGGGCCCCAGCATTTT	CASSSFVGQASGPQHF
TRBV5-4	.	TRBJ1-6	TGTGCCAGCAGCTTGCCCACTATAGCCTCGGATTCACCCCTCCACTTT	CASSLPTIASDSPLHF
TRBV10-3	TRBD1	TRBJ1-2	TGTGCCATCAGTACAGGGGGCTGGGATGGCTACACCTTC	CAISTGGWDGYTF
TRBV11-2	.	TRBJ1-6	TGTGCCAGCAAGAATCGACAAGCACCCCTCCACTTT	CASKNRQAPLHF
TRBV7-9	TRBD1	TRBJ1-2	TGTGCCAGCAGCCCGGGACAGATCTATGGCTACACCTTC	CASSPGQIYGYTF
TRBV6-5	.	TRBJ1-1	TGTGCCAGCAGTTACTCCCAGGGAAACACTGAAGCTTTCTTT	CASSYSQGNTEAFF